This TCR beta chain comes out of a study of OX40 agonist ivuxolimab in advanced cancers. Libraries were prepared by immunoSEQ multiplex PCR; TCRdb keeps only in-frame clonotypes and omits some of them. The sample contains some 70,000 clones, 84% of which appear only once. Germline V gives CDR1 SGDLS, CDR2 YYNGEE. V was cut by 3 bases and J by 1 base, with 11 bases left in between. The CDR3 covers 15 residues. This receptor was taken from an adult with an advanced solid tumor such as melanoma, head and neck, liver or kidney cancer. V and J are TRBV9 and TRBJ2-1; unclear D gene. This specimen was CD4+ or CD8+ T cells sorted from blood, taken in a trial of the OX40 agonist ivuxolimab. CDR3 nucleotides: TGTGCCAGCAGCGCAAGACTGGGGTCCTACAATGAGCAGTTCTTC. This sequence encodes CASSARLGSYNEQFF.